The rows below give T cell receptor beta chains drawn from one sample of a study of cytomegalovirus exposure and HLA in healthy donors. Sequenced by immunoSEQ multiplex PCR; TCRdb stores in-frame clones only, minus some. The sample has 130,000 or so clones; roughly 89% are singletons. The specimen sequenced was PBMCs. Every receptor here comes from a woman aged 18-35 years in good health and CMV-seronegative. The CDR3 runs from the conserved cysteine through the conserved F or W. Each record gives: V gene, clone size, D gene, J gene, CDR3 protein, CDR3 DNA. A D gene is named only where the DNA matches it firmly. The size entry is marked missing in some rows and otherwise reads once, few, many or a size class.

V: TRBV2; size: .; D: .; J: TRBJ2-7; CDR3: CASSRKPQDEQYF; DNA: TGTGCCAGCAGCCGAAAACCCCAGGACGAGCAGTACTTC
V: TRBV6-1; size: .; D: .; J: TRBJ1-2; CDR3: CASIPTDTYGYTF; DNA: TGTGCCAGCATACCGACAGATACATATGGCTACACCTTC
V: TRBV7-2; size: .; D: .; J: TRBJ1-1; CDR3: CASSFSGGQTEAFF; DNA: TGTGCCAGCAGCTTCAGCGGAGGGCAGACTGAAGCTTTCTTT
V: TRBV5-1; size: .; D: TRBD1; J: TRBJ1-1; CDR3: CASNLQGVTEAFF; DNA: TGCGCCAGCAACCTTCAGGGGGTTACTGAAGCTTTCTTT
V: TRBV7-9; size: .; D: TRBD2; J: TRBJ2-1; CDR3: CASSRLAEGSYNEQFF; DNA: TGTGCCAGCAGCAGACTAGCGGAGGGGTCTTACAATGAGCAGTTCTTC
V: TRBV7-9; size: .; D: .; J: TRBJ2-7; CDR3: CASSFQGLSYEQYF; DNA: TGTGCCAGCAGCTTTCAGGGGCTCTCCTACGAGCAGTACTTC
V: TRBV5-1; size: .; D: .; J: TRBJ1-2; CDR3: CASSLDSPLYGYTF; DNA: TGCGCCAGCAGCTTGGACAGCCCCCTATACGGCTACACCTTC
V: TRBV6-6; size: many; D: .; J: TRBJ1-5; CDR3: CASSYSGAGEPQHF; DNA: TGTGCCAGCAGTTACTCAGGGGCTGGGGAGCCCCAGCATTTT
V: TRBV7-8; size: .; D: .; J: TRBJ1-1; CDR3: CASSVRGGTEAFF; DNA: TGTGCCAGCAGCGTGAGGGGGGGCACTGAAGCTTTCTTT
V: TRBV2; size: .; D: .; J: TRBJ1-1; CDR3: CASSHYGGDTEAFF; DNA: TGTGCCAGCAGCCACTACGGGGGGGACACTGAAGCTTTCTTT
V: TRBV5-8; size: .; D: .; J: TRBJ1-4; CDR3: CASSPGLEGEKLFF; DNA: TGTGCCAGCAGCCCGGGACTCGAGGGGGAAAAACTGTTTTTT
V: TRBV7-2; size: .; D: TRBD1; J: TRBJ1-5; CDR3: CASSLVGTANQPQHF; DNA: TGTGCCAGCAGCTTAGTCGGGACAGCTAATCAGCCCCAGCATTTT
V: TRBV4-1; size: .; D: .; J: TRBJ2-1; CDR3: CASSPRGGAGINEQFF; DNA: TGCGCCAGCAGCCCCCGTGGAGGGGCAGGTATCAATGAGCAGTTCTTC
V: TRBV27; size: .; D: TRBD1; J: TRBJ1-5; CDR3: CASSNTGAVNQPQHF; DNA: TGTGCCAGCAGCAATACAGGGGCCGTAAATCAGCCCCAGCATTTT
V: TRBV5-1; size: .; D: .; J: TRBJ2-1; CDR3: CASSLGVSGANEQFF; DNA: TGCGCCAGCAGCTTGGGGGTTTCTGGAGCGAATGAGCAGTTCTTC
V: TRBV13; size: once; D: TRBD2; J: TRBJ2-4; CDR3: CASSPGLAGGQGNIQYF; DNA: TGTGCCAGCAGCCCGGGGTTGGCGGGGGGGCAAGGAAACATTCAGTACTTC
V: TRBV27; size: .; D: .; J: TRBJ1-2; CDR3: CASSLYYTGTNYGYTF; DNA: TGTGCCAGCAGTTTATATTACACCGGGACTAACTATGGCTACACCTTC
V: TRBV7-3; size: .; D: .; J: TRBJ1-6; CDR3: CASSLGRLNSPLHF; DNA: TGTGCCAGCAGCTTAGGGCGACTAAATTCACCCCTCCACTTT
V: TRBV5-1; size: .; D: .; J: TRBJ1-5; CDR3: CASSLGGVRQPQHF; DNA: TGCGCCAGCAGCTTGGGCGGGGTGAGACAGCCCCAGCATTTT
V: TRBV7-8; size: once; D: .; J: TRBJ1-2; CDR3: CASSRRLLTNYGYTF; DNA: TGTGCCAGCAGCCGCAGGCTGTTAACTAACTATGGCTACACCTTC
V: TRBV6-1; size: .; D: .; J: TRBJ1-1; CDR3: CASSETPMNTEAFF; DNA: TGTGCCAGCAGTGAAACTCCTATGAACACTGAAGCTTTCTTT
V: TRBV29-1; size: .; D: .; J: TRBJ1-2; CDR3: CSDRGGASRRYGYTF; DNA: TGCAGCGACCGGGGAGGGGCTAGTCGTCGGTATGGCTACACCTTC
V: TRBV11-3; size: once; D: TRBD1; J: TRBJ2-7; CDR3: CASSLRTGSSYEQYF; DNA: TGTGCCAGCAGCTTGAGGACAGGGTCCTCCTACGAGCAGTACTTC
V: TRBV7-3; size: .; D: .; J: TRBJ2-3; CDR3: CASSRTNTDTQYF; DNA: TGTGCCAGCAGCCGGACTAACACAGATACGCAGTATTTT
V: TRBV11-2; size: .; D: .; J: TRBJ1-6; CDR3: CASSLDGPRGGGVEYSPLHF; DNA: TGTGCCAGCAGCTTAGACGGGCCCCGCGGAGGTGGGGTTGAGTATTCACCCCTCCACTTT
V: TRBV5-5; size: .; D: TRBD1; J: TRBJ2-7; CDR3: CASSLGWTGTYEQYF; DNA: TGTGCCAGCAGCTTGGGGTGGACAGGGACCTACGAGCAGTACTTC
V: TRBV19; size: .; D: TRBD1; J: TRBJ2-6; CDR3: CASSIWGQGTSGANVLTF; DNA: TGTGCCAGTAGTATTTGGGGACAGGGAACCTCTGGGGCCAACGTCCTGACTTTC
V: TRBV9; size: .; D: .; J: TRBJ1-3; CDR3: CASSFNRGIEGSGNTIYF; DNA: TGTGCCAGCAGCTTTAATCGAGGCATTGAGGGCTCTGGAAACACCATATATTTT
V: TRBV5-1; size: .; D: .; J: TRBJ2-7; CDR3: CASSLSSPPAEQYF; DNA: TGCGCCAGCAGCTTGTCTAGCCCCCCCGCGGAGCAGTACTTC
V: TRBV6-6; size: .; D: .; J: TRBJ2-1; CDR3: CASSPGDNEQFF; DNA: TGTGCCAGCAGTCCGGGGGACAATGAGCAGTTCTTC
V: TRBV13; size: .; D: .; J: TRBJ2-7; CDR3: CASSPGLGGYEQYF; DNA: TGTGCCAGCAGCCCCGGATTGGGGGGATACGAGCAGTACTTC
V: TRBV5-6; size: .; D: TRBD1; J: TRBJ1-5; CDR3: CASSLWTGGFQPQHF; DNA: TGTGCCAGCAGCTTATGGACAGGGGGGTTTCAGCCCCAGCATTTT
V: TRBV5-1; size: .; D: TRBD2; J: TRBJ2-5; CDR3: CASSFVGGVQETQYF; DNA: TGCGCCAGCAGCTTCGTCGGGGGGGTCCAAGAGACCCAGTACTTC
V: TRBV11-3; size: few; D: .; J: TRBJ2-1; CDR3: CASSRTVDNEQFF; DNA: TGTGCCAGCAGCCGGACAGTTGACAATGAGCAGTTCTTC
V: TRBV6-5; size: .; D: TRBD2; J: TRBJ2-7; CDR3: CASSLGLVGNEQYF; DNA: TGTGCCAGCAGTTTAGGACTAGTCGGGAACGAGCAGTACTTC
V: TRBV2; size: once; D: .; J: TRBJ1-5; CDR3: CASSVSRQTNQPQHF; DNA: TGTGCCAGCAGTGTATCTCGACAGACCAATCAGCCCCAGCATTTT
V: TRBV7-2; size: few; D: .; J: TRBJ2-7; CDR3: CASRRVASYEQYF; DNA: TGTGCCAGCAGACGGGTAGCTTCCTACGAGCAGTACTTC
V: TRBV9; size: .; D: .; J: TRBJ1-2; CDR3: CASSVATGGNYGYTF; DNA: TGTGCCAGCAGCGTAGCGACGGGGGGAAACTATGGCTACACCTTC
V: TRBV5-1; size: .; D: .; J: TRBJ1-4; CDR3: CASSLGQGGEKLFF; DNA: TGCGCCAGCAGCTTGGGGCAGGGTGGGGAAAAACTGTTTTTT
V: TRBV13; size: .; D: .; J: TRBJ1-2; CDR3: CASSLTGNPYGYTF; DNA: TGTGCCAGCAGCCTAACAGGGAACCCCTATGGCTACACCTTC
V: TRBV6-5; size: .; D: .; J: TRBJ1-4; CDR3: CASSYSLATNEKLFF; DNA: TGTGCCAGCAGTTACTCTCTTGCAACTAATGAAAAACTGTTTTTT
V: TRBV7-9; size: .; D: .; J: TRBJ1-2; CDR3: CASSTSRGSGYTF; DNA: TGTGCCAGCAGCACCTCCCGGGGGAGCGGCTACACCTTC
V: TRBV25-1; size: .; D: TRBD1; J: TRBJ2-1; CDR3: CASSEGDSLYNEQFF; DNA: TGTGCCAGCAGTGAAGGGGACAGCCTATACAATGAGCAGTTCTTC
V: TRBV9; size: .; D: TRBD2; J: TRBJ2-5; CDR3: CASSLAGGLQETQYF; DNA: TGTGCCAGCAGCTTAGCGGGGGGACTACAAGAGACCCAGTACTTC
V: TRBV7-9; size: .; D: .; J: TRBJ1-6; CDR3: CASSLDPGQSLNSPLHF; DNA: TGTGCCAGCAGCTTAGATCCTGGGCAGAGTCTTAATTCACCCCTCCACTTT
V: TRBV11-2; size: .; D: TRBD1; J: TRBJ2-7; CDR3: CASSRDGTGRYEQYF; DNA: TGTGCCAGCAGCCGCGACGGGACAGGGCGCTACGAGCAGTACTTC
V: TRBV5-1; size: .; D: TRBD1; J: TRBJ1-1; CDR3: CASRLGTGPYTEAFF; DNA: TGCGCCAGCAGACTAGGGACAGGACCTTACACTGAAGCTTTCTTT
V: TRBV10-2; size: .; D: .; J: TRBJ1-1; CDR3: CASSETREEAFF; DNA: TGCGCCAGCAGTGAGACTAGGGAAGAAGCTTTCTTT
V: TRBV6-6; size: .; D: .; J: TRBJ1-1; CDR3: CASSYWPKISNTEAFF; DNA: TGTGCCAGCAGTTATTGGCCGAAAATTTCAAACACTGAAGCTTTCTTT
V: TRBV5-1; size: .; D: TRBD2; J: TRBJ2-5; CDR3: CASSLGPAGGKETQYF; DNA: TGCGCCAGCAGCTTGGGGCCAGCGGGGGGTAAAGAGACCCAGTACTTC